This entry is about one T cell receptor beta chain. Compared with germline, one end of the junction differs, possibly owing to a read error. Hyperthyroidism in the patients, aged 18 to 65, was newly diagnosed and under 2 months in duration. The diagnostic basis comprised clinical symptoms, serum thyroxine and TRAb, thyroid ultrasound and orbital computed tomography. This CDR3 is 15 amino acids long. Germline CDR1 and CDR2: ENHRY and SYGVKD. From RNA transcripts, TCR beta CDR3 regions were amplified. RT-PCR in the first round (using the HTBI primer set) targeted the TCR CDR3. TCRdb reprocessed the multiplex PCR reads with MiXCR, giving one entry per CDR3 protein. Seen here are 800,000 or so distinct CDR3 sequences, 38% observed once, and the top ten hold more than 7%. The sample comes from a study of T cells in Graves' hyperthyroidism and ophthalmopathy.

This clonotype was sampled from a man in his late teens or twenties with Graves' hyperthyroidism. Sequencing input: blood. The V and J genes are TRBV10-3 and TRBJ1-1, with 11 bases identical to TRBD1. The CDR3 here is CASSTAGTGGTEAFF. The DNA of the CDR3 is TGTGCCAGCAGTACCGCCGGGACAGGGGGCACTGAAGCTTTCTTT.